This TCR beta chain derives from a study of T cell changes during pregnancy in multiple sclerosis. Here immunoSEQ multiplex PCR was the method, and the copy in TCRdb shows in-frame clones only, minus some. Here the sample spans 65,000 to 90,000 clones, roughly 91% being singletons. The CDR3 is made up of 16 amino acids. Trimming pared 5 bases from V and 1 base from J, leaving 16 bases between. CDR1 is LNHNV and CDR2 is YYDKDF in the germline V gene (reference sequence). The material was CD4+ T cells from peripheral blood mononuclear cells, obtained after pregnancy. This TCR was sampled from a female donor with multiple sclerosis, enrolled in a pregnancy study. The rearrangement links TRBV15 to TRBJ2-3; TRBD1 might be the D (6 bases). The CDR3 DNA sequence: TGTGCCACCAGCCCCCTGGACAGATATGGCACAGATACGCAGTATTTT. Its translation is CATSPLDRYGTDTQYF.